This TCR beta chain was sequenced for a study of blood T cell repertoires in COVID-19 (TCRdb year 2020). General notes on the study: Samples from collaborators originated in the United States, Italy and Spain and spanned both the acute and convalescent phases of COVID-19. Samples came from the ongoing ImmuneRACE study (first 160 participants) plus 1,254 subjects from 6 global collaborators. Where HLA class I and class II types were available, the types were taken from metadata supplied by the sample provider, not from assay-based typing. Deeply sampled blood TCRbeta repertoires from subjects exposed to, actively infected with, or recovered from COVID-19 were included in the dataset. The repertoires were released in a freely available public database meant as a resource for research on the immune response to SARS-CoV-2. The material from the prospective study consisted of cDNA or gDNA derived from T cells, B-cell-depleted T cells, or PBMCs. Sample metadata almost always included a de-identified subject ID, COVID-19 status, age in years and sex. The full study reports these points: Clinical and demographic metadata were provided uncurated, with the amount varying by source and participant.

One collaborating source in Seattle enrolled patients while the patients were actively infected and followed the patients over time throughout the course of disease. Each collaborating institution followed its own protocols to collect whole blood in K2EDTA tubes. Collaborator samples were shipped for TCRbeta analysis as frozen whole blood, isolated PBMCs, or DNA extracted from either sample type. Per the germline V gene, SGHAT is the CDR1 and FQNNGV is the CDR2. The CDR3 covers 14 residues, taking in both the cysteine and the phenylalanine. Only the CDR3 DNA is retained, 42 bases long and in frame from the first base. V is pared back by 5 bases and J by 2 bases, with 10 bases lying between the germline termini. TCRbeta CDR3 regions were amplified from genomic DNA using the immunoSEQ Assay, a bias-controlled multiplex PCR. Concerning the study's data processing: The number of nucleated cells in each sample was estimated by amplification of reference gene primers within the assay. To quantify the absolute abundance of each unique TCRbeta CDR3 rearrangement, sequence reads were collapsed and filtered. For each sample, productive Simpson clonality was calculated by taking the square root of Simpson's diversity index across productive rearrangements. Sourced from immuneACCESS, this table was stored by TCRdb with only in-frame sequences that have V and J called. A share of the clones is absent; for the studies checked, an unresolved V gene accounts for under half, and the remainder has no known explanation. The V and J calls and clone size come from that table; D and trimming were worked out from the DNA. The sample table contains about 49,000 clones; only one count was recorded for around 87% of them. The ten top clones hold 2.1% of the sample.

This clone was observed once. Its target antigen remains unknown. The record has no base qualities; no much larger clone is one base away. The V and J genes are TRBV11-2 and TRBJ1-3; TRBD1 is possibly the D segment (5 matching bases). Source material: peripheral blood. The TCR originated in a woman aged 80 or older with COVID-19, enrolled during active disease. CDR3 sequence: CASSLSGTGNTIYF. The nucleotide sequence reads TGTGCCAGCAGCCTGTCAGGGACTGGAAACACCATATATTTT.